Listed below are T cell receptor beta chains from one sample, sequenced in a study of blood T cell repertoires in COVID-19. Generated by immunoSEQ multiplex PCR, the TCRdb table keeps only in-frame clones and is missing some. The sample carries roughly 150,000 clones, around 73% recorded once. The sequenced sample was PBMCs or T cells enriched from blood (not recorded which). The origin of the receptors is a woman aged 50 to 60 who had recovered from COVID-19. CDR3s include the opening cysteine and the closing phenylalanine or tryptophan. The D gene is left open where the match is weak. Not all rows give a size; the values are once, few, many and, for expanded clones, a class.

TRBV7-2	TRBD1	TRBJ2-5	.	TGTGCCAGCAGCACCCGACAGGGGCAAGAGACCCAGTACTTC	CASSTRQGQETQYF
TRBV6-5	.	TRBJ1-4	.	TGTGCCAGCACCGGGACTACGAATGAAAAACTGTTTTTT	CASTGTTNEKLFF
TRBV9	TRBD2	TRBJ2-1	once	TGTGCCAGCAGCGGACAGCGGGGGGCCTTAAGCAATGAGCAGTTCTTC	CASSGQRGALSNEQFF
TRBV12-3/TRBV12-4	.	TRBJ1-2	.	TGTGCCAGCAGCAGTGGGGCAGATATCGGCTACACCTTC	CASSSGADIGYTF
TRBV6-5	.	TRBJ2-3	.	TGTGCCAGCAGTTACTCGGGGTCCGGGATCGGTGATACGCAGTATTTT	CASSYSGSGIGDTQYF
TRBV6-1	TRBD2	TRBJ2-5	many	TGTGCCAGCAGTGAAGCTAGCGGGGGCCAAGAGACCCAGTACTTC	CASSEASGGQETQYF
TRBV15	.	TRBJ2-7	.	TGTGCCACCAGTTGGGGACACGAGATCTCCTACGAGCAGTACTTC	CATSWGHEISYEQYF
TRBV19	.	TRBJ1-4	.	TGTGCCAGCGGCCCCTCTCTAGATGAAAAACTGTTTTTT	CASGPSLDEKLFF
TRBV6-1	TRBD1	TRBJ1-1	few	TGTGCCAGCACCCGACAGGGTGGCACTGAAGCTTTCTTT	CASTRQGGTEAFF
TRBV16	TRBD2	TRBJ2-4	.	TGTGCCAGCAGCCTCCTAGCGGGGTCAGCCAAAAACATTCAGTACTTC	CASSLLAGSAKNIQYF
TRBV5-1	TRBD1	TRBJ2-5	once	TGCGCCAGCAGCTTGGGGACAGGCGTTCAAGAGACCCAGTACTTC	CASSLGTGVQETQYF
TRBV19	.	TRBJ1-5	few	TGTGCCAGTAGTACCATTACAACAGGGATTACTCAGCCCCAGCATTTT	CASSTITTGITQPQHF
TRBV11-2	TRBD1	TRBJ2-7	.	TGTGCCAGCAGCTTGCCCGGACAGGGTGTCTACGAGCAGTACTTC	CASSLPGQGVYEQYF
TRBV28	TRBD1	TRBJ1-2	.	TGTGCCAGCAGCCCTGACAGGGACGACTATGGCTACACCTTC	CASSPDRDDYGYTF
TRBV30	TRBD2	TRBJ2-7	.	TGTGCCTGGAGTGTTATAGCGGGAGATTACGAGCAGTACTTC	CAWSVIAGDYEQYF
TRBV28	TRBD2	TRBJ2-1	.	TGTGCCAGCAGTTTAGCAGCAGCGGGGGGGGACAATGAGCAGTTCTTC	CASSLAAAGGDNEQFF
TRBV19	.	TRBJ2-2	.	TGTGCCAGTAGTAACGGGTCGCCGAACACCGGGGAGCTGTTTTTT	CASSNGSPNTGELFF
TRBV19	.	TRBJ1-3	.	TGTGCCAGTAGTAACCGGGACACGGTTTCTGGAAACACCATATATTTT	CASSNRDTVSGNTIYF
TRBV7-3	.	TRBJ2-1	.	TGTGCCAGCAGCTCCGCGGGCATGTACAATGAGCAGTTCTTC	CASSSAGMYNEQFF
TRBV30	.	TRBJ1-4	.	TGTGCCTCAGGGTGGCCTAATGAAAAACTGTTTTTT	CASGWPNEKLFF
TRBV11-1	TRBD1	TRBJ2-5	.	TGTGCCAGCAGCCCAGGGACAGGCCCCCAAGAGACCCAGTACTTC	CASSPGTGPQETQYF
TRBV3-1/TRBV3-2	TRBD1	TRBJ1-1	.	TGTGCCAGCAGCCATAACGACAGGGGAGCTTTCTTT	CASSHNDRGAFF
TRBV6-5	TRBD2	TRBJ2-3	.	TGTGCCAGCAGTTCTCGATATTCTCGACTAGCGGGTGGGCAGTATTTT	CASSSRYSRLAGGQYF
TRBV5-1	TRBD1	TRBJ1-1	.	TGCGCCAGCAGCGCCAGGGGGTTGAGCACTGAAGCTTTCTTT	CASSARGLSTEAFF
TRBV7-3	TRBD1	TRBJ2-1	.	TGTGCCAGCAGCCCTGAGGGACAGCCCTGGGAGCAGTTCTTC	CASSPEGQPWEQFF
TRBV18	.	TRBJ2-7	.	TGTGCCAGCTCACACATACAGGACGAGCAGTACTTC	CASSHIQDEQYF
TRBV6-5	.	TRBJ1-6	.	TGTGCCAGCAGTATTGGGCCGGGACTGCGGCCACCCCTCCACTTT	CASSIGPGLRPPLHF
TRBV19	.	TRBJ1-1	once	TGTGCCAGTAGCAGGGATGGATTCGACACTGAAGCTTTCTTT	CASSRDGFDTEAFF
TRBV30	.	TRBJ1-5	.	TGTGCCTGGACCCGGAGGGGTAGCAATCAGCCCCAGCATTTT	CAWTRRGSNQPQHF
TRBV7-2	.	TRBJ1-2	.	TGTGCCAGCAGCTTAGTACAGGCTAACTATGGCTACACCTTC	CASSLVQANYGYTF
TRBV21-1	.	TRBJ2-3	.	TGTGCCAGCAGCCCCCAGGGGCCAGATACGCAGTATTTT	CASSPQGPDTQYF
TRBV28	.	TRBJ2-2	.	TGTGCCAGCAGCCGACCCAGGGGGGCCCGGGAGCTGTTTTTT	CASSRPRGARELFF
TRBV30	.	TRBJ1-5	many	TGTGCCTGGAGGATACCTACAGGGAGTCGGGGCAATCAGCCCCAGCATTTT	CAWRIPTGSRGNQPQHF